The 2 T cell receptor beta chains in this list originate from one sample, sequenced in a study of T cells after yellow fever vaccination (dated by TCRdb to between 2018 and 2021). What the treatment or condition label conveys for this sample: live attenuated yellow fever vaccine strain. Library preparation used 5' RACE. The run used an Illumina NovaSeq 6000. TCRdb reworked the public reads: Q25 trimming with fastp, MiXCR clone assembly, productive beta chains retained. For every CDR3 protein sequence, its rows merge into one entry that carries the most common genes and DNA. The sample records about 350,000 distinct CDR3 sequences, roughly an eighth of which are singletons. The ten largest clones capture roughly 3.1% of the sample. The sequencing used CD4+ T cells sorted from PBMCs, collected 15 days after the yellow fever booster vaccination. These receptors were collected from a man between 18 and 35 years old who received the YFV17D yellow fever vaccine.

The count of this clonotype is one. This chain links TRBV12-3 or TRBV12-4 with TRBJ1-5; 11 bases agree with TRBD1. This CDR3 spans 18 amino acids. V shed 0 bases, J shed 5 bases, and the junction held 9 bases outside the gene matches. The CDR3: CASSLAAGQGGRYQPQHF. The CDR3, as DNA: TGTGCCAGCAGTTTAGCGGCGGGACAGGGGGGCCGGTATCAGCCCCAGCATTTT.

This clonotype was found a few times. This chain joins TRBV4-2 and TRBJ2-7, with TRBD1 matching 8 bases. V lost 3 bases to trimming and J lost 6 bases; unmatched junction nucleotides: 16. The CDR3 is 17 residues long. Germline V CDR1 and CDR2: LGHNA, YNFKEQ. In nucleotides, the CDR3 is TGTGCCAGCAGCCAGGAGCTCACAGGGGGTGGGTCTCCCGAGCAGTACTTC. Translation: CASSQELTGGGSPEQYF.